Here is one T cell receptor (beta chain) with its context. The donors gave bone marrow, and they were healthy. The sample originates from a study of cytomegalovirus exposure and HLA in healthy donors. CDR3 size: 12 residues. V lost 6 bases to trimming and J lost 3 bases, with 8 bases between them. Germline CDR1 and CDR2: LNHDA and SQIVND (reference sequence). 60 Vbeta and 13 Jbeta primers were used in PCR. TCRdb's table, derived via immunoSEQ multiplex PCR, lists solely in-frame clones and lacks some. In the table there are about 150,000 clones, 76% of which are singletons. The sequencing sample was made of PBMCs. The receptor was derived from a woman aged 40-49 years in good health and CMV-seronegative. This chain uses TRBV19 with TRBJ1-2; D is undetermined. CDR3 DNA: TGTGCCAGTAGCCTTCTCTACTATGGCTACACCTTC. Protein sequence: CASSLLYYGYTF.